This TCR beta chain was found in a study of blood T cell repertoires in COVID-19. Study-wide context: Specimens from acute and convalescent COVID-19 originated in the United States, Italy and Spain. PBMCs, B-cell-depleted T cells, or T cells were the source of the cDNA or gDNA that made up the material.

Measured with immunoSEQ multiplex PCR; TCRdb has only the in-frame clones, and not every one. The sample contains 65,000 to 80,000 clones, under 95% of which appear only once. V shed 3 bases, J shed 1 base, and the junction held 5 bases outside the gene matches. CDR1 and CDR2 (germline): SGHRS, YFSETQ. The CDR3 runs to 15 residues. The sample comprised peripheral blood. This clonotype was obtained from a human donor in a cohort sampled during active COVID-19. The chain combines TRBV5-1 with TRBJ1-1; 8 nucleotides agree with TRBD1. The CDR3 DNA reads TGCGCCAGCAGCTGGCGGACAGGGTGGAACACTGAAGCTTTCTTT. Its translation: CASSWRTGWNTEAFF.